These 21 T cell receptor beta chains were all obtained from the same sample, sequenced in a study of blood T cell repertoires in COVID-19. The table came from immunoSEQ multiplex PCR; TCRdb's copy has only in-frame clones and leaves some out. Found here are about 130,000 clones, over 75% of them singletons; the top ten hold under 8%. Sequencing input: peripheral blood. These receptors came from a man aged 80 or over with active or convalescent COVID-19.

The rearrangement joins TRBV7-3 to TRBJ2-5; 9 bases are shared with TRBD2. The CDR3 is 16 residues long. The V gene end was trimmed by 5 bases and the J gene end by 1 base; junction bases not matched to a gene: 8. In germline, CDR1 is SGHTA, CDR2 FQGTGA. The CDR3 nucleotides are TGTGCCAGCAGCATTGCGGGAGGGCCCATCCAAGAGACCCAGTACTTC. Its protein product is CASSIAGGPIQETQYF. Drawing the rest from reference TRBV7-3 and TRBJ2-5, the complete variable domain is GAGVSQTPSNKVTEKGKYVELRCDPISGHTALYWYRQSLGQGPEFLIYFQGTGAADDSGLPNDRFFAVRPEGSVSTLKIQRTERGDSAVYLCASSIAGGPIQETQYFGPGTRLLVL.

The CDR3 DNA sequence: TGTGCCAGTAGTATATCTCTAGCGCTAGAGCAGTTCTTC. Amino acid sequence: CASSISLALEQFF. The V call is TRBV19, the J call TRBJ2-1, with a possible D match to TRBD2 (6 bases). The V end lost 2 bases, the J end lost 10 bases, and 12 bases lay between the germline ends. The CDR3 runs 13 residues. Germline CDR1 LNHDA, CDR2 SQIVND (reference sequence). Variable domain in full (rest from reference TRBV19 and TRBJ2-1): DGGITQSPKYLFRKEGQNVTLSCEQNLNHDAMYWYRQDPGQGLRLIYYSQIVNDFQKGDIAEGYSVSREKKESFPLTVTSAQKNPTAFYLCASSISLALEQFFGPGTRLTVL.

The chain joins TRBV30 to TRBJ2-3, with 7 bases lining up with TRBD1. Germline V lookup: CDR1 GTSNPN, CDR2 SVGIG (reference sequence). With V trimmed by 4 bases and J by 0 bases, 4 bases remained unmatched. The CDR3 spans 14 residues. In DNA form, the CDR3 reads TGTGCCTGGAAAGGGGGCCTCAGCACAGATACGCAGTATTTT. Protein sequence: CAWKGGLSTDTQYF. Complete variable domain (other parts from reference TRBV30 and TRBJ2-3): SQTIHQWPATLVQPVGSPLSLECTVEGTSNPNLYWYRQAAGRGLQLLFYSVGIGQISSEVPQNLSASRPQDRQFILSSKKLLLSDSGFYLCAWKGGLSTDTQYFGPGTRLTVL.

The CDR3 DNA sequence: TGCGCCAGCAGTCTCGGGGAAGACAGGCTTGGAAACACCATATATTTT. Translated: CASSLGEDRLGNTIYF. The chain couples TRBV5-1 to TRBJ1-3; weak D call: TRBD1 (6 bases). CDR3 length equals 16 residues. V gave up 5 bases and J gave up 3 bases, with 18 bases separating them. Germline lookup yields CDR1 SGHRS and CDR2 YFSETQ.

This chain links TRBV7-2 with TRBJ2-3, with TRBD2 identical over 9 bases. Germline V lookup: CDR1 SGHTA, CDR2 FQGNSA. The trim removed 6 bases at V and 2 bases at J, leaving 15 bases unmatched. The CDR3 sequence is 18 residues long. The CDR3 sequence is CASRQSRGGGAHTDTQYF. For the CDR3, the DNA is TGTGCCAGCAGACAATCCCGAGGCGGGGGGGCTCACACAGATACGCAGTATTTT.

The chain employs TRBV15 and TRBJ2-5; 9 positions agree with TRBD1. With 3 bases clipped from V and 4 bases from J, the junction kept 3 bases outside the gene matches. CDR1 and CDR2 (germline): LNHNV, YYDKDF (reference sequence). CDR3 size: 14 residues. CDR3 protein: CATSRDRGGETQYF. In DNA, the CDR3 is TGTGCCACCAGCAGGGACAGGGGAGGAGAGACCCAGTACTTC.

The chain combines TRBV2 with TRBJ1-5; D perhaps matches TRBD1 (6 bases). This CDR3 is 17 amino acids long. Germline-derived CDR1 and CDR2 are SNHLY and FYNNEI. Trimming pared 3 bases from V and 2 bases from J, leaving 17 bases between. The CDR3 DNA reads TGTGCCAGCAGTGATTCGTTTGGGGGCTTCGGCAATCAGCCCCAGCATTTT. This encodes CASSDSFGGFGNQPQHF.

The chain joins TRBV6-1 to TRBJ2-4; D unresolved. Germline-derived CDR1 and CDR2 are MNHNS and SASEGT. CDR3 length: 15 amino acids. V was pared by 2 bases and J by 8 bases, with 16 bases between. Here the CDR3 reads CASSEQSSGWDIQYF. The CDR3 nucleotides read TGTGCCAGCAGTGAACAATCGTCCGGGTGGGACATTCAGTACTTC.

This chain links TRBV10-3 with TRBJ2-2; 8 bases are shared with TRBD2. Germline V gene data show CDR1 as ENHRY and CDR2 as SYGVKD. V trimming: 7 bases; J trimming: 4 bases; junction bases outside the gene matches: 11. CDR3 size: 16 residues. The CDR3 here is CAITDAGGRGTGELFF. The CDR3 nucleotides read TGTGCCATCACCGATGCGGGAGGCCGAGGCACCGGGGAGCTGTTTTTT.

The chain carries TRBV12-3 or TRBV12-4 and TRBJ2-5; D remains ambiguous. The CDR3 extends over 13 amino acids. Trimming cost V 5 bases and J 4 bases, with 11 bases left between them. The DNA for the CDR3 is TGTGCCAGCAGTCCCCGTACGGGAGAGACCCAGTACTTC. Its translation: CASSPRTGETQYF.

This chain connects TRBV15 to TRBJ2-5; D is possibly TRBD2 (6 bases). The CDR3 sequence is 16 residues long. The germline gives CDR1 LNHNV, CDR2 YYDKDF (reference sequence). V was clipped by 3 bases and J by 3 bases, with 17 bases between them. CDR3 DNA sequence: TGTGCCACCAGCAGGGGGACTGTGGGCCGAAAAGAGACCCAGTACTTC. Amino acid sequence: CATSRGTVGRKETQYF.

This CDR3 reads CASSQGRVGSYTF. The CDR3 DNA reads TGCGCCAGCAGTCAGGGCAGGGTGGGATCCTACACCTTC. The chain links TRBV23-1 to TRBJ1-2, with a tentative D call TRBD1 (5 bases). TRBV23-1 is assigned to the ORF class and has an uncertain function. V lost 3 bases, J lost 10 bases, and 15 bases lay in between. This CDR3 is 13 amino acids long.

This rearrangement joins TRBV19 to TRBJ2-7, with unresolved D. The CDR3 loop spans 14 amino acids. From germline, CDR1 is LNHDA and CDR2 SQIVND (reference sequence). The germline V and J ends were trimmed by 1 base and 3 bases, with 10 bases remaining between them. Here the CDR3 reads CASSIAIANYEQYF. CDR3 sequence (DNA): TGTGCCAGTAGTATAGCGATAGCAAACTACGAGCAGTACTTC.

This chain joins TRBV2 and TRBJ2-5; the D gene is possibly TRBD1 (6 bases). The CDR3 is 12 amino acids. The ends were cut back, 6 bases at V and 5 bases at J, with 10 bases in the middle. In germline, CDR1 is SNHLY, CDR2 FYNNEI. The CDR3 coding sequence is TGTGCCAGCAGCGACAGGTCGGAGACCCAGTACTTC. As protein: CASSDRSETQYF.

This clone has just a few counts. The genes are TRBV20-1 and TRBJ2-5; D is perhaps TRBD2 (6 bases). The CDR3 is 11 amino acids. CDR1 is DFQATT and CDR2 is SNEGSKA in the germline V gene (reference sequence). Trimming took off 6 bases at V and 4 bases at J, with 9 bases between the two ends. The CDR3: CSALLAETQYF. CDR3 nucleotide sequence: TGCAGTGCCCTACTAGCAGAGACCCAGTACTTC.

J is TRBJ1-5 and V is TRBV19; D call uncertain. The CDR3 contains 15 residues. V lost 2 bases, J lost 1 base, and 9 bases lay in between. Germline V CDR1 and CDR2: LNHDA, SQIVND (reference sequence). The CDR3 region is CASSIPRLSNQPQHF. CDR3 coding DNA: TGTGCCAGTAGTATACCCCGTCTCAGCAATCAGCCCCAGCATTTT.

V gene TRBV5-1 combines with J gene TRBJ2-1; 9 nucleotides agree with TRBD1. V shed 0 bases, J shed 2 bases, and the junction held 6 bases outside the gene matches. This CDR3 contains 17 residues. Germline assignment: CDR1 SGHRS and CDR2 YFSETQ. DNA for the CDR3: TGCGCCAGCAGCTTGGGCACCCGGGACAGGGCCTACAATGAGCAGTTCTTC. Its translation is CASSLGTRDRAYNEQFF.

This sequence joins TRBV5-1 and TRBJ2-3, with 12 positions matching TRBD2. There are 14 residues in the CDR3. CDR1 and CDR2 (germline): SGHRS, YFSETQ. V was pared by 6 bases and J by 3 bases, with 2 bases of the junction left unmatched. CDR3 in DNA: TGCGCCAGCAAGGGACTAGCGGGTACAGATACGCAGTATTTT. Protein product: CASKGLAGTDTQYF. Variable domain in full (rest from reference TRBV5-1 and TRBJ2-3): KAGVTQTPRYLIKTRGQQVTLSCSPISGHRSVSWYQQTPGQGLQFLFEYFSETQRNKGNFPGRFSGRQFSNSRSEMNVSTLELGDSALYLCASKGLAGTDTQYFGPGTRLTVL.

The gene calls are TRBV27 and TRBJ1-2; 7 bases match TRBD1. The germline gives CDR1 MNHEY, CDR2 SMNVEV (reference sequence). V shed 5 bases and J 11 bases; nucleotides not matched to a gene: 11. This CDR3 is built from 13 residues. CDR3 loop: CASSPTDRAGYTF. The CDR3 nucleotides are TGTGCCAGCAGTCCAACAGACAGGGCTGGGTACACCTTC.

This chain connects TRBV10-3 to TRBJ2-3; 11 bases line up with TRBD2. The CDR3 loop spans 16 amino acids. Germline V gene sequence: CDR1 ENHRY, CDR2 SYGVKD. The trim removed 5 bases at V and 4 bases at J, leaving 8 bases unmatched. CDR3 in DNA: TGTGCCATCAGTACCCGACTAGCGGGGAATGCAGATACGCAGTATTTT. The encoded protein is CAISTRLAGNADTQYF.

In its sample, this clone was seen once. The V gene is TRBV19, the J gene TRBJ2-5; 8 nucleotides line up with TRBD2. The CDR3 is 15 residues long. The trim removed 4 bases at V and 1 base at J, leaving 5 bases unmatched. Germline V gene lookup returns CDR1 LNHDA and CDR2 SQIVND (reference sequence). Written as DNA, the CDR3 is TGTGCCAGTAGTACTTTCGGGGGGGGCCAAGAGACCCAGTACTTC. Residues: CASSTFGGGQETQYF.